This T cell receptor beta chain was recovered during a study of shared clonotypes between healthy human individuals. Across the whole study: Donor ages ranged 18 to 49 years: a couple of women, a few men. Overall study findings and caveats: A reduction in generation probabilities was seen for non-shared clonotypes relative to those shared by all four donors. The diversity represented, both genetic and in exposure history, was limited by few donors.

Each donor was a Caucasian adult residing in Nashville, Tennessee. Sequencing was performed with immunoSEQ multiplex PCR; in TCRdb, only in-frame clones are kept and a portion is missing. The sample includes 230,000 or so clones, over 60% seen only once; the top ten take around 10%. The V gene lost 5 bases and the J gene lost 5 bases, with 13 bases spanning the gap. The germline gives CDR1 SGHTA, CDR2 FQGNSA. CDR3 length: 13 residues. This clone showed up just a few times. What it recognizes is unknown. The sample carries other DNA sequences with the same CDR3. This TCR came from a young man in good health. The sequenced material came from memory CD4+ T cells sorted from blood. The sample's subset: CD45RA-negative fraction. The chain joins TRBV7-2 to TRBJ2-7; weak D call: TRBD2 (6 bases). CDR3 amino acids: CASSPRPGDEQYF. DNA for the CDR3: TGTGCCAGCAGCCCCAGACCGGGAGACGAGCAGTACTTC. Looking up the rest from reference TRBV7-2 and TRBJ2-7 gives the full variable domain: GAGVSQSPSNKVTEKGKDVELRCDPISGHTALYWYRQSLGQGLEFLIYFQGNSAPDKSGLPSDRFSAERTGGSVSTLTIQRTQQEDSAVYLCASSPRPGDEQYFGPGTRLTVT.